The 3 T cell receptor beta chains below come from one sample, sequenced in a study of TIL therapy for anti-PD-1-resistant metastatic lung cancer. The immunoSEQ assay was v3. The method was immunoSEQ multiplex PCR; TCRdb's version includes in-frame clones alone and lacks a portion of them. The profile covers about 25,000 clones, with about two thirds appearing a single time and 7.4% taken by the ten largest. Time point of the sample: pre-treatment sample, taken before nivolumab and TIL therapy. The tumor samples were excised metastases, mostly pleural nodules or supraclavicular lymph nodes. Sequences were derived from tumor tissue, sampled at baseline. All receptors derive from a person aged 25-79 years with non-small cell lung cancer.

In this sample, this clone turned up a few times. The chain uses TRBV10-1 and TRBJ1-1; no clear D. V was clipped by 2 bases and J by 7 bases, with 11 bases between them. CDR1 is WNHNN, CDR2 SYGVQD, per germline (reference sequence). This CDR3 has 13 amino acids. As DNA, the CDR3 is TGCGCCAGCAGTGAGCCTTTCGAACTTGAAGCTTTCTTT. It codes for CASSEPFELEAFF.

The CDR3 region is CASGLVRFRLAGGSNTGELFF. The DNA for the CDR3 is TGTGCTAGTGGTTTGGTACGGTTCAGACTAGCGGGGGGCTCGAACACCGGGGAGCTGTTTTTT. This chain uses TRBV12-5 with TRBJ2-2; 13 bases fit TRBD2. With V trimmed by 0 bases and J by 0 bases, 10 bases remained unmatched. The germline V gene encodes CDR1 LGHNT and CDR2 FRNRAP. CDR3 length: 21 amino acids. Full variable domain (outside the CDR3, taken from reference TRBV12-5 and TRBJ2-2): DARVTQTPRHKVTEMGQEVTMRCQPILGHNTVFWYRQTMMQGLELLAYFRNRAPLDDSGMPKDRFSAEMPDATLATLKIQPSEPRDSAVYFCASGLVRFRLAGGSNTGELFFGEGSRLTVL.

The chain is built from TRBV7-9 and TRBJ2-3, with D perhaps assigned TRBD1 or TRBD2 (5 bases each). This CDR3 contains 16 residues. V was trimmed by 7 bases and J by 4 bases, leaving 21 bases between them. Germline assignment: CDR1 SEHNR and CDR2 FQNEAQ (reference sequence). The CDR3 region is CASNLGTRPFADTQYF. DNA for the CDR3: TGTGCCAGCAACCTCGGGACCAGACCCTTCGCAGATACGCAGTATTTT.